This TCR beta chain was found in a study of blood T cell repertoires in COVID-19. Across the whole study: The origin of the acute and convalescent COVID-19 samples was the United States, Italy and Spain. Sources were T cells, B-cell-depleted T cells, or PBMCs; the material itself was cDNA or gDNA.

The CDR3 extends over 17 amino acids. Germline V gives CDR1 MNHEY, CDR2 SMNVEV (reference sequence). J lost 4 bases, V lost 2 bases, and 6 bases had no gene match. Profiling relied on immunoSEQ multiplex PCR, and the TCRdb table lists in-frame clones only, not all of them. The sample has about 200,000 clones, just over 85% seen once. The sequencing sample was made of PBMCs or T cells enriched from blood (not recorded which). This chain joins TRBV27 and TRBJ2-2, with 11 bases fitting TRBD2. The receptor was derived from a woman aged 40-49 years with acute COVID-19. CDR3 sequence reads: CASSLSVTSGSTGELFF. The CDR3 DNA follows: TGTGCCAGCAGTTTAAGTGTAACTAGCGGGAGCACCGGGGAGCTGTTTTTT.